The following is a T cell receptor beta chain sequence with its context. The CDR3 extends over 13 amino acids. The V end was cut by 4 bases, the J end by 9 bases, with 13 bases between. Per germline, CDR1 SGHVS and CDR2 FQNEAQ. This sample was included in a study of response to subunit inactivated influenza vaccine. TCRdb independently ran MiXCR on the RT-PCR reads; one entry per CDR3 protein. The sample holds approximately 170,000 distinct CDR3 sequences, roughly 12% seen once. These same records also appear under a second study, on T cells expressing NK-cell markers. That report notes: TCR beta libraries carry UMIs added by 5'RACE template switching. An anti-gamma-delta TCR antibody was added in several experiments. It restricted sorting to alpha-beta TCR-expressing T cells. Each of roughly 6 donors carried dominant NKG2C+ clonotypes accounting for roughly 1.0-7.5% of CD8+ T cells. HCMV specificity of expanded NKG2C+ T cell clones remained unclear.

The TCR comes from a man in his forties or fifties who received an inactivated influenza vaccine. The genes are TRBV7-8 and TRBJ2-1; possibly TRBD2 for D (6 bases). The specimen comprised CD8+ T cells sorted from PBMCs, sampled about 12 days after vaccination. CDR3 sequence (DNA): TGTGCCAGCAGCTCTCCTAGCGCGCGTGAGCAGTTCTTC. It specifies CASSSPSAREQFF. The full variable domain, its missing parts supplied by reference TRBV7-8 and TRBJ2-1, is GAGVSQSPRYKVAKRGQDVALRCDPISGHVSLFWYQQALGQGPEFLTYFQNEAQLDKSGLPSDRFFAERPEGSVSTLKIQRTQQEDSAVYLCASSSPSAREQFFGPGTRLTVL.